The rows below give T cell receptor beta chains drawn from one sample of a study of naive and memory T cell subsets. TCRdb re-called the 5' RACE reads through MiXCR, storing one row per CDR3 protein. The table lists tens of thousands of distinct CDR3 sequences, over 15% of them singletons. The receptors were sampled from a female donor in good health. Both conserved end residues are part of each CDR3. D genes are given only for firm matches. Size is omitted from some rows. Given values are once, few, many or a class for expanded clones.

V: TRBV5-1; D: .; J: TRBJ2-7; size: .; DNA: TGCGCCAGCAGCAGGAATACAGGGAATTCGTACGAGCAGTACTTC; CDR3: CASSRNTGNSYEQYF
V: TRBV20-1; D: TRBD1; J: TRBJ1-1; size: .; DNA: TGCAGTGCTAGAGTTACAGGGGGCACTGAAGCTTTCTTT; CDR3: CSARVTGGTEAFF
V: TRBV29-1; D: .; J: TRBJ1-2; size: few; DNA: .; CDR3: CSVLVAGGAGYGDTF
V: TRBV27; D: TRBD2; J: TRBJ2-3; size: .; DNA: TGTGCCAGCTGGGGACTATTCAACACAGATACGCAGTATTTT; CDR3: CASWGLFNTDTQYF
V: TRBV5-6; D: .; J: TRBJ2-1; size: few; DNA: TGTGCCAGCAGCTTGGTGTGGGCGGAGCAGTTCTTC; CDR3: CASSLVWAEQFF
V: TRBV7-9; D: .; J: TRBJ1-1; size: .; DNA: TGTGCCAGCACCTTGGAGGGGCCTGAAGCTTTCTTT; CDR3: CASTLEGPEAFF
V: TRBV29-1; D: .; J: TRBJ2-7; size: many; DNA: TGCAGCGTGCGCCGGGACCCCTACGAGCAGTACTTC; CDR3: CSVRRDPYEQYF
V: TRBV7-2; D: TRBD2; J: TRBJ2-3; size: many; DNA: TGTGCCAGCAGCTTAGTAGGCCGGCGGGGGACGCAGTATTTT; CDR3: CASSLVGRRGTQYF
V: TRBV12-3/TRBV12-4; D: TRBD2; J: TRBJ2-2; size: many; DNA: TGTGCCAGCAGTCCTCTAGCGGGGGGTAGCACCGGGGAGCTGTTTTTT; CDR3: CASSPLAGGSTGELFF
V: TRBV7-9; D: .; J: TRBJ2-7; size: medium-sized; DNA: TGTGCCAGCAGCTTAGGAAGGGTACCCTACGAGCAGTACTTC; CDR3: CASSLGRVPYEQYF
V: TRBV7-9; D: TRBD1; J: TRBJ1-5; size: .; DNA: TGTGCCAGCAGCATATGGGACAGGGATCGGAATCAGCCCCAGCATTTT; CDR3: CASSIWDRDRNQPQHF
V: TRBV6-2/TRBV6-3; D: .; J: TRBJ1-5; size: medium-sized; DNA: TGTGCCAGCAGTTCCTCGCGAGGTCCTGGCAATCAGCCCCAGCATTTT; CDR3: CASSSSRGPGNQPQHF
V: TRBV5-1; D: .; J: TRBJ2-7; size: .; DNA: TGCGCCAGCAGCTCTGAAGGGAGCTCCTACGAGCAGTACTTC; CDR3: CASSSEGSSYEQYF
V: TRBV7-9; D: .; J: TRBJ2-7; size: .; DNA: TGTGCCAGCAGCGCAGGAATCCAGGGGTTTCTCTACGAGCAGTACTTC; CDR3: CASSAGIQGFLYEQYF
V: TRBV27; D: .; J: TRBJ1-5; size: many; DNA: TGTGCCAGCAGTTTATCGTCGGGGGGCAGGCCCCAGCATTTT; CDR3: CASSLSSGGRPQHF
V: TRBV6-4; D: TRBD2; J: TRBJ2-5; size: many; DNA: TGTGCCAGCAGTGACTCTAGCGGGGGGGCAGAGACCCAGTACTTC; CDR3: CASSDSSGGAETQYF
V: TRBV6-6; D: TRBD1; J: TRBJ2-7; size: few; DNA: TGTGCCTCCGGGACAGGGGGCTACGAGCAGTACTTC; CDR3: CASGTGGYEQYF
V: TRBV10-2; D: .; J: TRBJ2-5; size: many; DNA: TGCGCCAGCGCAGGGGGGGGGAGGAAAGAGACCCAGTACTTC; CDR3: CASAGGGRKETQYF
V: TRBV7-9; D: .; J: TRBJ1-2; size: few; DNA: TGTGCCAGCAGCTGGGGGGGGCCCGACTACTATGGCTACACCTTC; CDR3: CASSWGGPDYYGYTF
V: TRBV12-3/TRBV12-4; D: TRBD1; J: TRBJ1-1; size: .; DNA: TGTGCCACCGGGGGACAGAGGAACACTGAAGCTTTCTTT; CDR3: CATGGQRNTEAFF
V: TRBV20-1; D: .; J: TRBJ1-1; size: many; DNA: TGCAGTGCTAGAGAGGCAGCGATAAACACTGAAGCTTTCTTT; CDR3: CSAREAAINTEAFF
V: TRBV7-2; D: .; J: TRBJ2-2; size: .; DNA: TGTGCCAGCAGCCGCGCAACGGGGCCTGTGGAGCTGTTTTTT; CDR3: CASSRATGPVELFF
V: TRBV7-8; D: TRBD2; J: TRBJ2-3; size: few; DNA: TGTGCCACCCGATACGGGGGAGGGATAAGCACAGATACGCAGTATTTT; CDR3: CATRYGGGISTDTQYF
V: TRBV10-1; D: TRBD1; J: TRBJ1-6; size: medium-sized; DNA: TGCGCCAGCAGTGAACAGGGGGCTTATTCACCCCTCCACTTT; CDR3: CASSEQGAYSPLHF
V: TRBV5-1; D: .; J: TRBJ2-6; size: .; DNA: TGCGCCAGCAGCTTGGTGGGTGACGACCTGACTTTC; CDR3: CASSLVGDDLTF
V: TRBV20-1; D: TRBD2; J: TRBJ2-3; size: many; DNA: TGCAGTGCGCGACTAGCGTCTAGCACAGATACGCAGTATTTT; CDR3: CSARLASSTDTQYF
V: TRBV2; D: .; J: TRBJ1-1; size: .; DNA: TGTGCCAGCAGTGATGTCGACGGGAACACTGAAGCTTTCTTT; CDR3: CASSDVDGNTEAFF
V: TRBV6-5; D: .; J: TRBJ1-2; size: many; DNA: TGTGCCAGCAGCACAGGGTTAGGAGGCTACACCTTC; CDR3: CASSTGLGGYTF
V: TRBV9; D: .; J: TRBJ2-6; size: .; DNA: TGTACCAGCAGCGTAGCCAAGGGGAGAGGGGACAACGTCCTGACTTTC; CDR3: CTSSVAKGRGDNVLTF
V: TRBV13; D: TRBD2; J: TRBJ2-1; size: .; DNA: TGTGCCAGCAGCCCCCTGTTTGCGGGGGAGACCTACAATGAGCAGTTCTTC; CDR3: CASSPLFAGETYNEQFF
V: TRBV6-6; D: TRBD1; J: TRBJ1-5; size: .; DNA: TGTGCCAGCAGTTACAAGCTCAGGGGGCAAGGGGGATATAGCAATCAGCCCCAGCATTTT; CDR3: CASSYKLRGQGGYSNQPQHF
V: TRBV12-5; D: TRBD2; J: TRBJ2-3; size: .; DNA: TGTGCTAGTGGTGGCCTTCTAGCGGGGAAGCGTTATAAGACCGACACAGATACGCAGTATTTT; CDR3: CASGGLLAGKRYKTDTDTQYF
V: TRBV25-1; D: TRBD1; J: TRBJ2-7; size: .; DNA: TGTGCCAGCAGGGGACAGTTCTCCTACGAGCAGTACTTC; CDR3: CASRGQFSYEQYF
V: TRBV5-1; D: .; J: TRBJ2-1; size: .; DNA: TGCGCCAGCAGCTTGGCCGCAGGGCTCAATGAGCAGTTCTTC; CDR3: CASSLAAGLNEQFF
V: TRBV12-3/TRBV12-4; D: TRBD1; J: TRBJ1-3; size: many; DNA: TGTGCCAGCAGCAGACAGGGGGCTGGAAACACCATATATTTT; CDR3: CASSRQGAGNTIYF